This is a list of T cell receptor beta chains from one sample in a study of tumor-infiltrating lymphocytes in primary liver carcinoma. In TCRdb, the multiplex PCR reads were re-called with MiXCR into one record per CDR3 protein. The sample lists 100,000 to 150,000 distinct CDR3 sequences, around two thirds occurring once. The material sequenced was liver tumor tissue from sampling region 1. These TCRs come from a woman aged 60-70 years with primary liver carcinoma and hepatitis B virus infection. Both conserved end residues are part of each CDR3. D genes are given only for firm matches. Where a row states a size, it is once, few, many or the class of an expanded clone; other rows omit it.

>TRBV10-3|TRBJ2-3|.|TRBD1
TGTGACATCATCTCAGCGGCCGGGACAGGGGGCACAGATACGCAGTATTTT
CDIISAAGTGGTDTQYF
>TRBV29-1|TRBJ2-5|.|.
TGCAGCGTGTATTCGGGATTTCAAGAGACCCGGTACTTC
CSVYSGFQETRYF
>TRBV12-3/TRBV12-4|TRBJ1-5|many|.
TGTGCCAGCAGTTTAGACCCATATAGCAATCAGCCCCAGCATTTT
CASSLDPYSNQPQHF
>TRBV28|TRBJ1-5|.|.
TGTGCCAGCATAACAGGGTGCCATAGCAATCAGCCCCAGCATTTT
CASITGCHSNQPQHF
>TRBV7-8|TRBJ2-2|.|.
TGTACCAGCAGATTAAATTGGCGGGAATACACCGGGGAGCTGTTTTTT
CTSRLNWREYTGELFF
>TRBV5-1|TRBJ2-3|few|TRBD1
TGCGCCAGCAGCTTGGGCGGGACAGGCTCTGTTACGCAGTATTTT
CASSLGGTGSVTQYF
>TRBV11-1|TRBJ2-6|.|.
TGTGCCAGCAGCGCCCTCTGGTTCAGCTCTGGGGCCAACGTCCTGATTTTC
CASSALWFSSGANVLIF
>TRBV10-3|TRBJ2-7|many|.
TGTGCCATCAGTGAGTCCCACTGGAGCTCCTACGAGCAGTACTTC
CAISESHWSSYEQYF
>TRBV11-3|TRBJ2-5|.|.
TGTGCCAACAACTTAGATGGGTCCCAAGAGACCCAGTGCTTC
CANNLDGSQETQCF
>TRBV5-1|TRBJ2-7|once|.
TGCGCCAGCAGCTTGGAGAACCAAGCCTACGAGCAGTACTTC
CASSLENQAYEQYF
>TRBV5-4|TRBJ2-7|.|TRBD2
TGTGCCAGCAGCCAAGGACTAGCCGTTTCAAAGCAGTACTTC
CASSQGLAVSKQYF
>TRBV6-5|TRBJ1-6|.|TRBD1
TGTGCCAGCATGGGACAGGGGAATTCACCCCTCCACTTT
CASMGQGNSPLHF
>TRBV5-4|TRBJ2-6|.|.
TGTGCCAGCAGCTTTGAGGGAACTGGGGCCGACGTCCTGACTTTC
CASSFEGTGADVLTF
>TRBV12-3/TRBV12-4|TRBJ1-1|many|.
TGTGCCAGCAGTTTGGGAATGACTGAAGCTTTCTTT
CASSLGMTEAFF
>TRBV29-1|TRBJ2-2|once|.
TGCAGCGCTGAAGACAGGACTTACGCCGGGGAGCTGTTTTTT
CSAEDRTYAGELFF
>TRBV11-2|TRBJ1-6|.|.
TGTGGCAGCAGCTGGATAGGGGGTGGGAATTCACCCCTCCACTTT
CGSSWIGGGNSPLHF
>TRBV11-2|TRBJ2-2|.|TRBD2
TGTGCCAGCGGTTTCCTAGCGGGAGTGAGCACCGGGGAGTTGTTTTTT
CASGFLAGVSTGELFF
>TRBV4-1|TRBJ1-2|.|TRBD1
TGCGCCAGTAACCAAGTAGGACAGGGATATGGCTACACCTTC
CASNQVGQGYGYTF
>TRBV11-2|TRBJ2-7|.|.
TGTGCCAGCAGGCCAAACGTTCGGGACAACTACGAGCAATACTTC
CASRPNVRDNYEQYF
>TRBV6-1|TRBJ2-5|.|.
TGTGGCAGCAGTTCAAGGGGGGACTTCTTGGAGACCCAGTACTTC
CGSSSRGDFLETQYF
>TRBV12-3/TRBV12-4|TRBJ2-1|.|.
TGTGCCAACAGTTTCGGGCCGGGACAACGCTCCTACAATGAGCAGTTCTTC
CANSFGPGQRSYNEQFF
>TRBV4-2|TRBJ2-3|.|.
TGTATCAGGAGCCAAGATGGGCAGCAAGATACGCAGTATTTT
CIRSQDGQQDTQYF
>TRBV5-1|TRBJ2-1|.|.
TGCGCCATCAGCCCTCGGGACCCACGCCACAATGAGCAGTTCTTC
CAISPRDPRHNEQFF
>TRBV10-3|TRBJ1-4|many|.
TGTGCCATCAGACCACAGGGATCGGGTGAAAAACTGTTTTTT
CAIRPQGSGEKLFF